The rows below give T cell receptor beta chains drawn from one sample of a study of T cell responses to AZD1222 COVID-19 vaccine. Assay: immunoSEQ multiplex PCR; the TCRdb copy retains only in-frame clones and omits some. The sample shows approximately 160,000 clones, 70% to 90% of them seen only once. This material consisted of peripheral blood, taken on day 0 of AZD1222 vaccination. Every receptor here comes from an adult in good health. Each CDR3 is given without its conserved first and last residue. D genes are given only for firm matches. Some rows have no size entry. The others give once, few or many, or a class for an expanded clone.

cdr3_aa: ASSFSRTSGRRRAKNIQY
j_call: TRBJ2-4
d_call: TRBD2
v_call: TRBV11-3
clone_size: -

cdr3_aa: ASSLVDTQY
j_call: TRBJ2-3
d_call: -
v_call: TRBV11-2
clone_size: -

cdr3_aa: ATSDTGEQPQH
j_call: TRBJ1-5
d_call: -
v_call: TRBV24-1
clone_size: few

cdr3_aa: ATSGTVKTFNYGYT
j_call: TRBJ1-2
d_call: -
v_call: TRBV24-1
clone_size: -

cdr3_aa: ASSSAPNTEAF
j_call: TRBJ1-1
d_call: -
v_call: TRBV5-4
clone_size: -

cdr3_aa: ASSIFRGEAF
j_call: TRBJ1-1
d_call: -
v_call: TRBV19
clone_size: -

cdr3_aa: ATSRAAGSGSDTQY
j_call: TRBJ2-3
d_call: -
v_call: TRBV15
clone_size: once

cdr3_aa: ASSLFGTEKAF
j_call: TRBJ1-1
d_call: TRBD1
v_call: TRBV12-3/TRBV12-4
clone_size: -

cdr3_aa: ASSLTGEGYNEQF
j_call: TRBJ2-1
d_call: -
v_call: TRBV6-4
clone_size: once

cdr3_aa: ASSKGDRGGGNQPQH
j_call: TRBJ1-5
d_call: TRBD1
v_call: TRBV5-4
clone_size: -

cdr3_aa: ASSRGAGNTIY
j_call: TRBJ1-3
d_call: -
v_call: TRBV6-5
clone_size: -

cdr3_aa: ASSLVSGSTNEKLF
j_call: TRBJ1-4
d_call: -
v_call: TRBV7-9
clone_size: few

cdr3_aa: ASSQRGEGSYGYT
j_call: TRBJ1-2
d_call: -
v_call: TRBV7-3
clone_size: -

cdr3_aa: ASSRQTVPSTNEQF
j_call: TRBJ2-1
d_call: -
v_call: TRBV4-3
clone_size: -

cdr3_aa: ASSLEGAGELF
j_call: TRBJ2-2
d_call: -
v_call: TRBV12-3/TRBV12-4
clone_size: once

cdr3_aa: ASQSSGANVLT
j_call: TRBJ2-6
d_call: -
v_call: TRBV30
clone_size: -

cdr3_aa: ASSLGQVNTEAF
j_call: TRBJ1-1
d_call: -
v_call: TRBV7-9
clone_size: few

cdr3_aa: ASSGGTATPSTGELF
j_call: TRBJ2-2
d_call: -
v_call: TRBV5-1
clone_size: -

cdr3_aa: ATSRDMAGGGQPQH
j_call: TRBJ1-5
d_call: -
v_call: TRBV15
clone_size: -

cdr3_aa: SVESTGGTGELF
j_call: TRBJ2-2
d_call: -
v_call: TRBV29-1
clone_size: -

cdr3_aa: ASIKGDTHGSPLH
j_call: TRBJ1-6
d_call: -
v_call: TRBV2
clone_size: -

cdr3_aa: ASSPREQY
j_call: TRBJ2-7
d_call: -
v_call: TRBV3-1/TRBV3-2
clone_size: -

cdr3_aa: ASSETGPNQPQH
j_call: TRBJ1-5
d_call: -
v_call: TRBV6-1
clone_size: -

cdr3_aa: ASSKVPSGANVLT
j_call: TRBJ2-6
d_call: -
v_call: TRBV28
clone_size: -

cdr3_aa: AWTGGSYEQY
j_call: TRBJ2-7
d_call: -
v_call: TRBV30
clone_size: -

cdr3_aa: ASTSGVSGNTIY
j_call: TRBJ1-3
d_call: -
v_call: TRBV30
clone_size: many

cdr3_aa: ASSPQQGSTEAF
j_call: TRBJ1-1
d_call: TRBD1
v_call: TRBV18
clone_size: -

cdr3_aa: ASSYDRDYEQY
j_call: TRBJ2-7
d_call: TRBD1
v_call: TRBV2
clone_size: -

cdr3_aa: ASSQTSVQETQY
j_call: TRBJ2-5
d_call: TRBD2
v_call: TRBV19
clone_size: -

cdr3_aa: ASSVGGAANYGYT
j_call: TRBJ1-2
d_call: -
v_call: TRBV7-9
clone_size: many

cdr3_aa: ASSFSQATEAF
j_call: TRBJ1-1
d_call: -
v_call: TRBV12-3/TRBV12-4
clone_size: few

cdr3_aa: AWAIGTVAFNEKLF
j_call: TRBJ1-4
d_call: -
v_call: TRBV30
clone_size: -

cdr3_aa: AITGDYGYT
j_call: TRBJ1-2
d_call: -
v_call: TRBV10-3
clone_size: -

cdr3_aa: ASSLKGLAAGELF
j_call: TRBJ2-2
d_call: TRBD2
v_call: TRBV7-3
clone_size: -

cdr3_aa: ASSSGQGRNIQY
j_call: TRBJ2-4
d_call: TRBD1
v_call: TRBV5-4
clone_size: -

cdr3_aa: ASSYGQGRGEQY
j_call: TRBJ2-7
d_call: -
v_call: TRBV6-5
clone_size: -

cdr3_aa: ASRVTLSGANVLT
j_call: TRBJ2-6
d_call: -
v_call: TRBV2
clone_size: -

cdr3_aa: TSSVGQGYTNEQF
j_call: TRBJ2-1
d_call: TRBD1
v_call: TRBV19
clone_size: -

cdr3_aa: ASSLSYEQY
j_call: TRBJ2-7
d_call: -
v_call: TRBV7-8
clone_size: -

cdr3_aa: ASRTSGIMPTDTQY
j_call: TRBJ2-3
d_call: TRBD2
v_call: TRBV5-1
clone_size: -

cdr3_aa: ARRTSGSRELF
j_call: TRBJ2-2
d_call: TRBD2
v_call: TRBV30
clone_size: -

cdr3_aa: ASSSGQGVAPRTEAF
j_call: TRBJ1-1
d_call: TRBD1
v_call: TRBV5-1
clone_size: -